This T cell receptor beta chain was recorded in a study of beta chain features in type 1 diabetes. Study information: There was similarity between patients and healthy donors in age, gender and cell yields.

Expressed TCRB transcripts were sequenced after all isolated RNA was converted to cDNA. Clones were read by immunoSEQ multiplex PCR, and TCRdb kept only the in-frame ones, dropping some. This sample carries 400,000 to 600,000 clones, about 30% of them seen once, and the ten largest clones take roughly 0.06%. There are 14 residues in the CDR3. The germline V gene has CDR1 LNHDA and CDR2 SQIVND (reference sequence). V lost 3 bases and J 2 bases, leaving 10 bases between the germline ends. This sequence originates from a young man in good health. The J gene is TRBJ2-5, the V gene TRBV19; D unclear. Material for sequencing was naive CD4+ T cells from blood. CDR3 sequence reads: CASSILSDQETQYF. CDR3 DNA sequence: TGTGCCAGTAGTATCTTATCGGATCAAGAGACCCAGTACTTC.